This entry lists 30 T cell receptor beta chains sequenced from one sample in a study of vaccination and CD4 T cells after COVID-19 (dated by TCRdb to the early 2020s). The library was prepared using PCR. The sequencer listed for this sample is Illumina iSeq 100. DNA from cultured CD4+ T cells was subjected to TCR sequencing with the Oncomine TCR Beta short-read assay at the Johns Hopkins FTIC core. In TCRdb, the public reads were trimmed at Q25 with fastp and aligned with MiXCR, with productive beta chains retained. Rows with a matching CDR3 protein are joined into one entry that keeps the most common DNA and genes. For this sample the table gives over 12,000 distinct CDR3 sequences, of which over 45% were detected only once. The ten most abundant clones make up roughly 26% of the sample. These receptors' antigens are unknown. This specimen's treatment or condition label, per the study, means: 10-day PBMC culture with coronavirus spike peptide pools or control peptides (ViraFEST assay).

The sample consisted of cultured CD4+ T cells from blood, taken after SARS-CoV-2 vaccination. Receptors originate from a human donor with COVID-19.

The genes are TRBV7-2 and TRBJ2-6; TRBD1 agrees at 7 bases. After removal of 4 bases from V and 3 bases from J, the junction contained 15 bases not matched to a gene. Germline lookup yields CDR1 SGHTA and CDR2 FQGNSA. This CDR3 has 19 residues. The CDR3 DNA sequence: TGTGCCAGCAGCTCCTCGGTCAGGGGGTATTCTAGTGGGGCCAACGTCCTGACTTTC. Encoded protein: CASSSSVRGYSSGANVLTF.

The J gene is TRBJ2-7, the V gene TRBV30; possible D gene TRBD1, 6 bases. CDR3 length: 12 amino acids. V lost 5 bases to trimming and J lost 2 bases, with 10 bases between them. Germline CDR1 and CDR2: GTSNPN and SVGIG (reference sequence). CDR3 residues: CAWGGQPYEQYF. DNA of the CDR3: TGTGCCTGGGGTGGACAGCCCTACGAGCAGTACTTC.

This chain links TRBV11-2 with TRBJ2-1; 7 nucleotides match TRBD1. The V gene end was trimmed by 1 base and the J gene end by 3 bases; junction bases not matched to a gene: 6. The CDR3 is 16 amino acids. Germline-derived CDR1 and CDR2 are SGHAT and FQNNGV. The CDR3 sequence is CASSLGNRGNYNEQFF. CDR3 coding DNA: TGTGCCAGCAGCTTAGGGAACAGGGGTAACTACAATGAGCAGTTCTTC.

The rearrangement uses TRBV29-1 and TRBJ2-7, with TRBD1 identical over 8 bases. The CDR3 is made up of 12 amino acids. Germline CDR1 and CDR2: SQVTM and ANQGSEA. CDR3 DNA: TGCAGTGTCGACAGGGGCGGTTACGAGCAGTACTTC. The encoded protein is CSVDRGGYEQYF.

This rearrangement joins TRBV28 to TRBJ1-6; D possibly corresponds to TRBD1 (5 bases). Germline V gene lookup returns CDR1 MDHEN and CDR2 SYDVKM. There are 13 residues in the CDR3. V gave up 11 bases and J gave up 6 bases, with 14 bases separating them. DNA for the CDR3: TGTGCCGGGATGGGCAGGGTTAATTCACCCCTCCACTTT. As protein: CAGMGRVNSPLHF.

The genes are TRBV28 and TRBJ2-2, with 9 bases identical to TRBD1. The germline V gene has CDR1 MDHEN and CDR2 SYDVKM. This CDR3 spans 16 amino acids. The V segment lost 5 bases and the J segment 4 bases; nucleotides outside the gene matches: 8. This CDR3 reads CASSTGTGSSTGELFF. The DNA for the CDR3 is TGTGCCAGCAGTACCGGGACAGGGAGTAGCACCGGGGAGCTGTTTTTT.

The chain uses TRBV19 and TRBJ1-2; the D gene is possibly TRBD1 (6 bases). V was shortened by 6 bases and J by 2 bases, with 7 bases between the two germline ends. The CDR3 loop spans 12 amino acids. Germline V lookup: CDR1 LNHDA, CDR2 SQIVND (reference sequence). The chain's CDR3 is CASRQGNYGYTF. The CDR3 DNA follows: TGTGCCAGTAGACAGGGAAACTATGGCTACACCTTC.

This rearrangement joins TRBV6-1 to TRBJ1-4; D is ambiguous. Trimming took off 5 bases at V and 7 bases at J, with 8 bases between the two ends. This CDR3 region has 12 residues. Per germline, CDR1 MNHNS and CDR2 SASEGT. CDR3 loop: CASSLNGEKLFF. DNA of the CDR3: TGTGCCAGCAGTCTAAATGGTGAAAAACTGTTTTTT.

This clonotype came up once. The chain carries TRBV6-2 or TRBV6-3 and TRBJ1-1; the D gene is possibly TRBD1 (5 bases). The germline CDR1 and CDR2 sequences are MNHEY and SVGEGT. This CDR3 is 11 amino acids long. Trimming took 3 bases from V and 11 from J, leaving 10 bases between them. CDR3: CASSYWRGAFF. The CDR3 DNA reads TGTGCCAGCAGTTATTGGCGGGGGGCTTTCTTT.

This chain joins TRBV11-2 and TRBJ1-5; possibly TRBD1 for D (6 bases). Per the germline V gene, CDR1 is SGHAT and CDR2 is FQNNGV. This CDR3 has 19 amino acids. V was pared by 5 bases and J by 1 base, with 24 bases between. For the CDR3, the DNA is TGTGCCAGCAGCCACTCGCCCCGGGGGACAACAGGAAGCAATCAGCCCCAGCATTTT. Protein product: CASSHSPRGTTGSNQPQHF.

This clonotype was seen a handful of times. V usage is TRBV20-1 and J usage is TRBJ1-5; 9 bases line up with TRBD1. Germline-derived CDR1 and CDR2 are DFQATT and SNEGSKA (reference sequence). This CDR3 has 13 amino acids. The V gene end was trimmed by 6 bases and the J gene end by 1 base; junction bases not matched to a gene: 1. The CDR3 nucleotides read TGCAGTGCGGGGACAGGGAGCAATCAGCCCCAGCATTTT. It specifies CSAGTGSNQPQHF.

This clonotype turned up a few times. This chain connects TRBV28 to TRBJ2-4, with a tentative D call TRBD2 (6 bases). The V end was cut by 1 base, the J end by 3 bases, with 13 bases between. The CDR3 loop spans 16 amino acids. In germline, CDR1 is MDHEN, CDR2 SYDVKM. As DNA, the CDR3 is TGTGCCAGCAGTTTATCGGGACTTAAAGGCAAAAACATTCAGTACTTC. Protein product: CASSLSGLKGKNIQYF.

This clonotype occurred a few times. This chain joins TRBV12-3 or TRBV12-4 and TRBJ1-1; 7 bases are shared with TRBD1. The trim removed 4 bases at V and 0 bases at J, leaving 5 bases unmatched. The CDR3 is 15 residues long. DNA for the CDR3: TGTGCCAGCAGTTACCGAACAGGGGTGAACACTGAAGCTTTCTTT. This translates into CASSYRTGVNTEAFF.

The CDR3 region has the DNA TGTGCCAGCAGTTTATCGGGTAGCGGGGGGGCACCAGATACGCAGTATTTT. Translated, it gives CASSLSGSGGAPDTQYF. The chain employs TRBV27 and TRBJ2-3; 11 bases match TRBD2. V shed 0 bases and J 4 bases; nucleotides not matched to a gene: 6. In germline, CDR1 is MNHEY, CDR2 SMNVEV (reference sequence). This CDR3 spans 17 amino acids.

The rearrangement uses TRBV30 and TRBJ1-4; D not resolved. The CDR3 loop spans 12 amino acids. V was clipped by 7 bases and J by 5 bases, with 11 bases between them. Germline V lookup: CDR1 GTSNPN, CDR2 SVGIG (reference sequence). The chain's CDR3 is CAFNSGNEKLFF. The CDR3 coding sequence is TGTGCCTTCAACAGTGGAAATGAAAAACTGTTTTTT. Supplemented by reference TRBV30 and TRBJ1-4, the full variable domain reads SQTIHQWPATLVQPVGSPLSLECTVEGTSNPNLYWYRQAAGRGLQLLFYSVGIGQISSEVPQNLSASRPQDRQFILSSKKLLLSDSGFYLCAFNSGNEKLFFGSGTQLSVL.

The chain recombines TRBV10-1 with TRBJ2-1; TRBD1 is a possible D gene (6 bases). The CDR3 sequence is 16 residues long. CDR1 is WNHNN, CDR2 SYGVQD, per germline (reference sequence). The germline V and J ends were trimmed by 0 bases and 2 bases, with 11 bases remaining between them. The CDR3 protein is CASSESLGGTYNEQFF. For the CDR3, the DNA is TGCGCCAGCAGTGAGTCTTTAGGGGGTACCTACAATGAGCAGTTCTTC.

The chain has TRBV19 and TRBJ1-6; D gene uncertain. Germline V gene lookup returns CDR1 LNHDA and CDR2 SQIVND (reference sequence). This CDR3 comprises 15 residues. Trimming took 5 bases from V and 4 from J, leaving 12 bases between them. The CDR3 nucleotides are TGTGCCAGTAGTCCCGGAGGTGGTTATAATTCACCCCTCCACTTT. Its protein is CASSPGGGYNSPLHF.

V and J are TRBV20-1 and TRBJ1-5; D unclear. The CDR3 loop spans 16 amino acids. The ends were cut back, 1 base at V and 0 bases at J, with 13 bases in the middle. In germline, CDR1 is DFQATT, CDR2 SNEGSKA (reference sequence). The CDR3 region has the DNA TGCAGTGCTAGAGGCAAGACGGCCTATAGCAATCAGCCCCAGCATTTT. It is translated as CSARGKTAYSNQPQHF.

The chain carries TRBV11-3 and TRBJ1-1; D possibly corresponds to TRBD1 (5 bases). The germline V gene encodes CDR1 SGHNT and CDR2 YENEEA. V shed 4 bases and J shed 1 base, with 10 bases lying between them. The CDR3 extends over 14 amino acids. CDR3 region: CASSSGSANTEAFF. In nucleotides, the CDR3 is TGTGCCAGCAGCTCAGGGTCTGCGAACACTGAAGCTTTCTTT. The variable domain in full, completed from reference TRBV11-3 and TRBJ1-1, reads EAGVVQSPRYKIIEKKQPVAFWCNPISGHNTLYWYLQNLGQGPELLIRYENEEAVDDSQLPKDRFSAERLKGVDSTLKIQPAELGDSAVYLCASSSGSANTEAFFGQGTRLTVV.

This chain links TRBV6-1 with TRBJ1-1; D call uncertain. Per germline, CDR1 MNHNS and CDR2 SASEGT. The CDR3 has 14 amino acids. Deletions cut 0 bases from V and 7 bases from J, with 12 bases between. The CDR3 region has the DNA TGTGCCAGCAGTGAAGCTAGTTTTTCGGGTGAAGCTTTCTTT. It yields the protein CASSEASFSGEAFF.

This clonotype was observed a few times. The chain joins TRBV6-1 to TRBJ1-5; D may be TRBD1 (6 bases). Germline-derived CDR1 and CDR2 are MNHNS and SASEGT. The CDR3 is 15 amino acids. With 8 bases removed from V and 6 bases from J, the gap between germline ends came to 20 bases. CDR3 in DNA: TGTGCCAGCGGCCGTTCGGGGGCGGCGGGTCAGCCCCAGCATTTT. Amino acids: CASGRSGAAGQPQHF.

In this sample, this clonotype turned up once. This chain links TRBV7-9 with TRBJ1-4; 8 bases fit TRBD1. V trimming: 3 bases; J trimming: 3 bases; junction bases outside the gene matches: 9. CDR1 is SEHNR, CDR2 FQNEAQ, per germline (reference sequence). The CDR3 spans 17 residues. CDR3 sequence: CASSFRTGRIANEKLFF. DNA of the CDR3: TGTGCCAGCAGCTTCAGGACAGGGAGAATCGCTAATGAAAAACTGTTTTTT.

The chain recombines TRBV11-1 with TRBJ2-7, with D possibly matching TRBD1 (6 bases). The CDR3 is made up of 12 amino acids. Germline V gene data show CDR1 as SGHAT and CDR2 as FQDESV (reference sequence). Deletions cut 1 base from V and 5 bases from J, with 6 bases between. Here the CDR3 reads CASSLGTDEQYF. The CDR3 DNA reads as TGTGCCAGCAGCTTAGGGACAGACGAGCAGTACTTC.

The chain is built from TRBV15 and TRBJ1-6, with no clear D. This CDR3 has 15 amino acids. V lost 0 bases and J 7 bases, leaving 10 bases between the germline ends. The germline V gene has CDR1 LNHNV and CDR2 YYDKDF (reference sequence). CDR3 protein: CATSREPQRNSPLHF. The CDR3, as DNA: TGTGCCACCAGCAGAGAACCACAGCGGAATTCACCCCTCCACTTT.

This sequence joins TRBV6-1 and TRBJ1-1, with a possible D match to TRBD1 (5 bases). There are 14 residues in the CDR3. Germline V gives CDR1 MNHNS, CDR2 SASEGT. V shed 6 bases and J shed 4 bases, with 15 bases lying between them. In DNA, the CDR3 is TGTGCCAGCAGCCTCGGGGGGGGTTTCACTGAAGCTTTCTTT. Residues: CASSLGGGFTEAFF.

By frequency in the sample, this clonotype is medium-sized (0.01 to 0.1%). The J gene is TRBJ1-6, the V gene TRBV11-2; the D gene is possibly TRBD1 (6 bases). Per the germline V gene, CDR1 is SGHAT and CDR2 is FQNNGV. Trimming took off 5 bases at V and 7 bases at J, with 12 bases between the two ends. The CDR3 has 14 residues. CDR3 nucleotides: TGTGCCAGCAGCGCAACGAGGGGGAATTCACCCCTCCACTTT. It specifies CASSATRGNSPLHF.

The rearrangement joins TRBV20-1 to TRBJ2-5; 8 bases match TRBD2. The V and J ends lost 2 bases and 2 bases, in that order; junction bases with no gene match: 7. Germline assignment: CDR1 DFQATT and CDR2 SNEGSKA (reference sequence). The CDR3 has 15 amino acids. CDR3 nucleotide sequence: TGCAGTGCTAGACTAGGCGGGGGGCGGCAAGAGACCCAGTACTTC. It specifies CSARLGGGRQETQYF.

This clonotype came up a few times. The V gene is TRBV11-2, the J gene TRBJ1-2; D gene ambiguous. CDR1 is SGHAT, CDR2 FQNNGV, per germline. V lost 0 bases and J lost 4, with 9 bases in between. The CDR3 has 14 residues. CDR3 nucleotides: TGTGCCAGCAGCTTAGATCTCGACGTCTATGGCTACACCTTC. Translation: CASSLDLDVYGYTF.

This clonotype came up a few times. CDR3 residues: CASSSPGILSEAFF. The CDR3 region has the DNA TGCGCCAGCAGCTCTCCAGGAATTCTATCTGAAGCTTTCTTT. The gene calls are TRBV5-1 and TRBJ1-1; D not resolved. The V and J ends lost 3 bases and 6 bases respectively, with 15 bases between them. The CDR3 consists of 14 residues. The germline V gene has CDR1 SGHRS and CDR2 YFSETQ.

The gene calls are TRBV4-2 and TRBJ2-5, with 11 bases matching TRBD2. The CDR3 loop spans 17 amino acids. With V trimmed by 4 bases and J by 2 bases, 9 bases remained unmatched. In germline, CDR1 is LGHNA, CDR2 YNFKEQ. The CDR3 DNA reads TGTGCCAGCAGCCTGAACCTAGCGGGGGGAATTCAAGAGACCCAGTACTTC. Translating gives CASSLNLAGGIQETQYF.